This T cell receptor beta chain came from a study of cytomegalovirus exposure and HLA in healthy donors. From germline, CDR1 is KGHSH and CDR2 LQKENI. The CDR3 is 16 residues long. The ends were cut back, 0 bases at V and 2 bases at J, with 13 bases in the middle. The PCR employed 60 Vbeta primers together with 13 Jbeta primers. This table comes from immunoSEQ multiplex PCR, and its TCRdb copy is limited to in-frame clones, with some not included. Among about 190,000 clones, about 81% were seen once, and the ten largest hold roughly 0.8%. Study-level findings and limits: TCR beta chains numbering more than 150 were designated cytomegalovirus-associated. CMV antigen specificity of three CMV-associated chains was confirmed in vitro. Many donors carried some public TCRs, although rarity characterized most TCR sequences. Sequencing had likely introduced a cluster of highly shared sequence variants as an artifact.

Details on this clone: Its antigen is not known.

This sequence was found in a young woman in good health and CMV-seronegative. The chain recombines TRBV18 with TRBJ1-2; possibly TRBD1 for D (5 bases). The sequenced material came from PBMCs. CDR3 region: CASSPPFQGTNYGYTF. The CDR3 nucleotides are TGTGCCAGCTCACCACCATTCCAGGGTACCAACTATGGCTACACCTTC.